The subject of this entry is one T cell receptor (beta chain). Its antigen is still unknown. This specimen comes from a study of Ad26.COV2.S vaccination and SARS-CoV-2 variants. Study information: Donor had been placed in the Ad26.COV2.S arm of the COV1001 trial. Study-wide results and limits: Total T cell responses may have been underestimated by the TCR breadth and depth analyses.

V lost 7 bases, J lost 1 base, and 13 bases lay in between. Germline V lookup: CDR1 SEHNR, CDR2 FQNEAQ (reference sequence). The CDR3 runs to 14 residues. The repertoire was sequenced with immunoSEQ multiplex PCR; TCRdb's copy has only in-frame clones and lacks some. The table lists around 450,000 clones, about 93% of them singletons. The treatment: approximately 18 received Ad26.COV2.S at low or high dose, single or two shots; about 5 received placebo; per-sample allocation not given. Specimens were obtained on day 63 following the first vaccine or placebo injection. This adult donor, from Boston, was 18-55 years old. An Ad26 vector that expressed Wuhan-strain SARS-CoV-2 spike constituted the vaccine.

J is TRBJ1-1 and V is TRBV7-9; D gene ambiguous. This receptor was identified in a person between 18 and 65 years old who received the Ad26.COV2.S COVID-19 vaccine or a placebo. Material: peripheral blood, obtained in a trial of Ad26.COV2.S vaccine versus placebo. The CDR3 nucleotides are TGTGCCAGCAACGACGGACCACCGAACACTGAAGCTTTCTTT. It translates to CASNDGPPNTEAFF.